A selection of T cell receptor beta chains follows, all from one sample in a study of shared clonotypes between healthy human individuals. Sequenced by immunoSEQ multiplex PCR; TCRdb stores in-frame clones only, minus some. The repertoire includes about 510,000 clones, 96% of them detected once, and roughly 0.06% sits in the top ten. The material sequenced was naive CD4+ T cells sorted from blood. The source is a woman in her twenties or thirties in good health. CDR3s include the opening cysteine and the closing phenylalanine or tryptophan. Each record gives: V gene, clone size, D gene, J gene, CDR3 protein, CDR3 DNA. The D gene is left open where the match is weak. Only some rows state a clone size, as once, few, many or a class for expanded clones.

>TRBV2|.|TRBD2|TRBJ2-7
CARRTSGSYEQYF
TGTGCCAGGCGGACTAGCGGCTCCTACGAGCAGTACTTC
>TRBV9|few|.|TRBJ2-2
CASSVAGGWDAGELFF
TGTGCCAGCAGCGTAGCTGGGGGGTGGGACGCCGGGGAGCTGTTTTTT
>TRBV7-2|.|.|TRBJ2-3
CASSLLPAEGGLTDTQYF
TGTGCCAGCAGCTTGCTTCCAGCGGAGGGGGGGCTTACAGATACGCAGTATTTT
>TRBV7-9|once|.|TRBJ1-1
CASSLAGGPQTEAFF
TGTGCCAGCAGCCTAGCGGGGGGCCCTCAAACTGAAGCTTTCTTT
>TRBV28|.|.|TRBJ2-3
CASRPKMPNRPTQYF
TGTGCCAGCCGTCCGAAAATGCCCAACCGGCCAACGCAGTATTTT
>TRBV19|.|.|TRBJ1-1
CASRGAMVSEAFF
TGTGCCAGTAGAGGCGCCATGGTTTCTGAAGCTTTCTTT
>TRBV4-1|.|.|TRBJ2-7
CASSQFGGERDHEQYF
TGCGCCAGCAGCCAATTTGGTGGGGAGAGGGACCACGAGCAGTACTTC
>TRBV28|.|.|TRBJ1-2
CASSSIVGVYGYTF
TGTGCCAGCAGTTCAATTGTGGGAGTCTATGGCTACACCTTC
>TRBV28|.|.|TRBJ2-4
CASSFRGSGKNIQYF
TGTGCCAGCAGTTTCAGGGGCTCTGGCAAAAACATTCAGTACTTC
>TRBV19|.|TRBD1|TRBJ2-7
CASRRDRGPYEQYF
TGTGCCAGTAGAAGGGACAGGGGGCCCTACGAGCAGTACTTC
>TRBV19|.|TRBD1|TRBJ1-4
CASRDRANEKLFF
TGTGCCAGTCGGGACAGGGCTAATGAAAAACTGTTTTTT
>TRBV10-3|.|.|TRBJ1-3
CAISSAGASGNTIYF
TGTGCCATCAGCAGCGCGGGGGCGAGTGGAAACACCATATATTTT
>TRBV2|.|TRBD2|TRBJ2-1
CASQLAGGPNEQFF
TGTGCCAGCCAACTAGCGGGAGGGCCTAATGAGCAGTTCTTC
>TRBV7-9|.|TRBD2|TRBJ2-7
CASSFLAGREEQYF
TGTGCCAGCAGCTTTCTAGCGGGAAGGGAAGAGCAGTACTTC
>TRBV5-1|.|TRBD2|TRBJ2-1
CASSLKGTSGLAYNEQFF
TGCGCCAGCAGCTTGAAGGGGACTAGCGGGCTAGCCTACAATGAGCAGTTCTTC
>TRBV19|.|.|TRBJ1-1
CASSIFTSKGNTEAFF
TGTGCCAGTAGTATCTTTACATCCAAGGGGAACACTGAAGCTTTCTTT
>TRBV23-1|once|.|TRBJ2-7
CASITLTRAQSYEGQYF
TGCGCCAGCATTACACTCACTCGGGCCCAATCCTACGAAGGGCAGTACTTC
>TRBV15|.|TRBD1|TRBJ1-2
CATSRDLGDRLRYGYTF
TGTGCCACCAGCAGAGATCTTGGGGACAGGCTCCGCTATGGCTACACCTTC
>TRBV6-1|.|TRBD2|TRBJ2-7
CASGLAGVHEQYF
TGTGCCAGTGGACTAGCGGGAGTTCACGAGCAGTACTTC
>TRBV28|.|.|TRBJ2-6
CASSPNHRYIPPGANVLTF
TGTGCCAGCAGTCCGAATCACAGGTATATTCCTCCTGGGGCCAACGTCCTGACTTTC
>TRBV10-2|.|.|TRBJ1-1
CASSEQGDTEAFF
TGCGCCAGCAGTGAGCAGGGAGATACTGAAGCTTTCTTT
>TRBV6-1|.|.|TRBJ1-3
CASGGGANGNTIYF
TGTGCCAGCGGTGGGGGGGCAAATGGAAACACCATATATTTT
>TRBV10-3|.|.|TRBJ2-1
CAIGVESNEQFF
TGTGCCATCGGGGTCGAGAGCAATGAGCAGTTCTTC
>TRBV15|.|.|TRBJ2-5
CATSRYVRGDDETQYF
TGTGCCACCAGCAGATACGTCCGGGGAGACGATGAGACCCAGTACTTC
>TRBV13|.|TRBD2|TRBJ2-7
CASGRAGTYEQYF
TGTGCCAGCGGGAGGGCAGGAACCTACGAGCAGTACTTC
>TRBV18|.|TRBD1|TRBJ1-2
CASSPPSTGFLGYTF
TGTGCCAGCTCACCACCCTCGACAGGGTTTCTTGGCTACACCTTC
>TRBV28|.|.|TRBJ1-1
CASRPGTRRAFF
TGTGCCAGCAGACCGGGAACGCGGCGGGCTTTCTTT
>TRBV14|.|TRBD2|TRBJ2-1
CASSQDRRTSGSVTYNEQFF
TGTGCCAGCAGCCAGGACCGGCGGACTAGCGGGAGTGTGACCTACAATGAGCAGTTCTTC
>TRBV7-2|.|TRBD1|TRBJ2-7
CASSPARDRVAEQYF
TGTGCCAGCAGCCCAGCGCGGGACAGGGTTGCCGAGCAGTACTTC
>TRBV28|.|.|TRBJ1-4
CASSPPKGLINEKLFF
TGTGCCAGCAGTCCCCCTAAGGGACTGATAAATGAAAAACTGTTTTTT
>TRBV2|few|TRBD1|TRBJ2-7
CASNPDRGGEQYF
TGTGCCAGCAATCCGGACAGGGGCGGCGAGCAGTACTTC
>TRBV5-1|once|.|TRBJ2-2
CASSLDQDPYTGELFF
TGCGCCAGCAGCTTGGACCAGGACCCCTACACCGGGGAGCTGTTTTTT
>TRBV7-9|.|TRBD1|TRBJ2-6
CASSRTGHGANVLTF
TGTGCCAGCAGCCGGACAGGTCATGGGGCCAACGTCCTGACTTTC